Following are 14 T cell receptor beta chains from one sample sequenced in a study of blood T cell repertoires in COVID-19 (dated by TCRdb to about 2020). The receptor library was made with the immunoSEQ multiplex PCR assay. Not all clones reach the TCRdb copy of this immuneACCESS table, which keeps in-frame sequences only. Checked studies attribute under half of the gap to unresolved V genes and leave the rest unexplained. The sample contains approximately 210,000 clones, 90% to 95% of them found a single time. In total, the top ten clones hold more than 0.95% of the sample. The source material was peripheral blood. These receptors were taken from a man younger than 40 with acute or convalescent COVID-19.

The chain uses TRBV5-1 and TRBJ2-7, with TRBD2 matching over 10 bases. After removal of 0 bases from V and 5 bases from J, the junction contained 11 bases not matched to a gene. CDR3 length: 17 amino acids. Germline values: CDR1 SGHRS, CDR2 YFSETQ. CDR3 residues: CASSLGLAGVKRNEQYF. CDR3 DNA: TGCGCCAGCAGCTTGGGGCTAGCGGGAGTTAAACGTAACGAGCAGTACTTC.

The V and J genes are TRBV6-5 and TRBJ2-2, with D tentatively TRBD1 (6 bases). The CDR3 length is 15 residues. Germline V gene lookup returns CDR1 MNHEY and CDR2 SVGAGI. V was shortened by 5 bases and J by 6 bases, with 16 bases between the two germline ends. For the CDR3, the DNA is TGTGCCAGCAGTAAACAGGGAGAGGTCGCCGGGGAGCTGTTTTTT. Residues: CASSKQGEVAGELFF.

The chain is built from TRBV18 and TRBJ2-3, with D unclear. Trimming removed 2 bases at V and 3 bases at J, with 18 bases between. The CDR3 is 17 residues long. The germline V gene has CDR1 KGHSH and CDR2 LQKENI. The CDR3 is CASSPIWADSSTDTQYF. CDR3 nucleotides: TGTGCCAGCTCACCAATTTGGGCAGATTCCAGTACAGATACGCAGTATTTT.

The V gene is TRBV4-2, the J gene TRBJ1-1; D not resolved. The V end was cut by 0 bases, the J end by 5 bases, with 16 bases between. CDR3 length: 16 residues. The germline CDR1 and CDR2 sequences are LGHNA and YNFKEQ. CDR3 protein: CASSQDPGPGNTEAFF. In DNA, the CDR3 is TGTGCCAGCAGCCAAGACCCTGGGCCGGGGAATACTGAAGCTTTCTTT.

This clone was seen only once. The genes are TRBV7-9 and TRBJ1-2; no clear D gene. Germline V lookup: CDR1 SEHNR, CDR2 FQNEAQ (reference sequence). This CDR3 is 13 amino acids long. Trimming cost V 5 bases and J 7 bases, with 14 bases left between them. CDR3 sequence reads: CASSPAVASGYTF. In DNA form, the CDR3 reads TGTGCCAGCAGCCCCGCCGTTGCGAGTGGCTACACCTTC.

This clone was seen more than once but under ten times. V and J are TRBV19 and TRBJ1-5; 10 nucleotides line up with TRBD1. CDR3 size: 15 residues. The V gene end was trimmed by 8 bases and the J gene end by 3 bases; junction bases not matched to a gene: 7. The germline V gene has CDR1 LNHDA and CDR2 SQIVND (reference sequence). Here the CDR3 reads CASRDRGRSNQPQHF. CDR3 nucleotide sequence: TGTGCCAGTCGGGACAGGGGTCGATCCAATCAGCCCCAGCATTTT.

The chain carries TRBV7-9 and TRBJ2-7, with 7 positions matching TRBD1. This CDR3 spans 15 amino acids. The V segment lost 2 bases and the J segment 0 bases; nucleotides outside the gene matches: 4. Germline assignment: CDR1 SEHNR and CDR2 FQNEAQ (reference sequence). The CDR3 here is CASSLRDRFSYEQYF. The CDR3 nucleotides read TGTGCCAGCAGCTTAAGGGACAGATTCTCCTACGAGCAGTACTTC.

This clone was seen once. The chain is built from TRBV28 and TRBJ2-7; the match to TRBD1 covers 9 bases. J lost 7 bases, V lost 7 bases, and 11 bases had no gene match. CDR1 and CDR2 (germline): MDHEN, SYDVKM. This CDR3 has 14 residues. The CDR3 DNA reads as TGTGCCAGCACCCCGGGACAGGGCCCTACTGAGCAGTACTTC. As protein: CASTPGQGPTEQYF.

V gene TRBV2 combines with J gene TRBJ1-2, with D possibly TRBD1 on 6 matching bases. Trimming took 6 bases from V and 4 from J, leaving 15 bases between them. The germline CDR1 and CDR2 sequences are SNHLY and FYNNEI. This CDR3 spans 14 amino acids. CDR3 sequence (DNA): TGTGCCAGCAGCCGACAGGAAACGGGCTATGGCTACACCTTC. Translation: CASSRQETGYGYTF.

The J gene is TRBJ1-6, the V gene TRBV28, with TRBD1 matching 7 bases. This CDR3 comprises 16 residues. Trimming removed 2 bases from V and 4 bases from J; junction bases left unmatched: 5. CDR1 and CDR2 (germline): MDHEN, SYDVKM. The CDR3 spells CASSLPGQKYNSPLHF. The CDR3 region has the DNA TGTGCCAGCAGTTTACCGGGACAGAAGTATAATTCACCCCTCCACTTT.

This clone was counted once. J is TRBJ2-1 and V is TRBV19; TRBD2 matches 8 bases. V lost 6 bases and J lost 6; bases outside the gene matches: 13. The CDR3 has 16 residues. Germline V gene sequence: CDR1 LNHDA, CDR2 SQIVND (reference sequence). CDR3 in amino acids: CASRLDGRVYFNEQFF. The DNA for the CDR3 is TGTGCCAGTAGGTTAGACGGGAGGGTTTATTTCAATGAGCAGTTCTTC.

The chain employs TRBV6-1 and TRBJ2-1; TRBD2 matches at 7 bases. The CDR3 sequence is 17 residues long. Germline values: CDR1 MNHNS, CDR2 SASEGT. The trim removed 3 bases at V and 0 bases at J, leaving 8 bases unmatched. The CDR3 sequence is CASSETSRVSSYNEQFF. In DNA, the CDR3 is TGTGCCAGCAGTGAGACTAGCCGTGTAAGCTCCTACAATGAGCAGTTCTTC.

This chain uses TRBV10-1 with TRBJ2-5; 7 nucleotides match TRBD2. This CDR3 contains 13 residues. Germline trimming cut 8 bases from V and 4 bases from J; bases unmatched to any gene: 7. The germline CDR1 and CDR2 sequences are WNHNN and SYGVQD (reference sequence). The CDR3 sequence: CASQRGSLETQYF. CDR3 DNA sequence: TGCGCCAGCCAGCGGGGCTCGTTAGAGACCCAGTACTTC.

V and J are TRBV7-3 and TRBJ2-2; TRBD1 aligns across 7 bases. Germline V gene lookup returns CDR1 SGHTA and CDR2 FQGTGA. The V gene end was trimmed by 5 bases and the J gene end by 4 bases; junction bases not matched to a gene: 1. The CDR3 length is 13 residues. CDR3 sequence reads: CASSPGGTGELFF. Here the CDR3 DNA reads TGTGCCAGCAGCCCAGGGGGCACCGGGGAGCTGTTTTTT.